Listed below are T cell receptor beta chains from one sample, sequenced in a study of shared clonotypes between healthy human individuals. Here immunoSEQ multiplex PCR was the method, and the copy in TCRdb shows in-frame clones only, minus some. The sample holds some 1,900,000 clones, approximately 95% seen once. The specimen was naive CD8+ T cells sorted from blood. The receptor source for this set is a young man in good health. Each CDR3 is given without its conserved first and last residue.

>TRBJ2-7|TRBV19
ASSIDEGSYEQY
>TRBJ2-5|TRBV9
ASSVGLGQVGETQY
>TRBJ2-7|TRBV6-5
ASSQGLAWEQY
>TRBJ2-7|TRBV25-1
ASSLTGEAYEQY
>TRBJ2-7|TRBV9
ASSVEAGRPEQY
>TRBJ1-1|TRBV19
ATGAVGPGAF
>TRBJ2-7|TRBV2
ASTWRDEAYYEQY
>TRBJ2-2|TRBV10-3
AISDLGQGAHTGELF
>TRBJ2-5|TRBV13
ASSLGLEETQY
>TRBJ2-7|TRBV30
AWRLTDSYEQY
>TRBJ1-4|TRBV7-3
ARRGGTNEKLF
>TRBJ1-1|TRBV11-2
ASSLGPGANTEAF
>TRBJ2-5|TRBV7-9
ASSLTVQGARETQY
>TRBJ2-1|TRBV4-1
ASSLNMNSGYNEQF
>TRBJ1-6|TRBV9
ASSVEAGGVGSPLH
>TRBJ1-2|TRBV10-2
ASSEGPPGFKGGYT